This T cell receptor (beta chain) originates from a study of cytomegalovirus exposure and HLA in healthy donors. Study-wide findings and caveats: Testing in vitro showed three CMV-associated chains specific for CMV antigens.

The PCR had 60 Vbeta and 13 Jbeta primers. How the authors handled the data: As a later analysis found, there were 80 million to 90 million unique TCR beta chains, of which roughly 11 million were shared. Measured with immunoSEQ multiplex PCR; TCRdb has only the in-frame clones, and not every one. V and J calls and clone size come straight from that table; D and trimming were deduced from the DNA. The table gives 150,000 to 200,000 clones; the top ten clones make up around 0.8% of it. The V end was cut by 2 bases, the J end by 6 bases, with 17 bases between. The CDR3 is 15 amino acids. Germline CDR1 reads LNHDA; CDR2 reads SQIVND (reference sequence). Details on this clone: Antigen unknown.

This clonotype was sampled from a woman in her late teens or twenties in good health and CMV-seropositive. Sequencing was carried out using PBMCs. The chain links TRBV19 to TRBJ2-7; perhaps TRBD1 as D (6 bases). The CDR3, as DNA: TGTGCCAGTAGTATAAGTAAGGGCAGGGGCGGCGAGCAGTACTTC. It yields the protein CASSISKGRGGEQYF.